The 15 T cell receptor beta chains in this list originate from one sample, sequenced in a study of OX40 agonist ivuxolimab in advanced cancers. Libraries were prepared by immunoSEQ multiplex PCR; TCRdb keeps only in-frame clonotypes and omits some of them. Seen here are about 77,000 clones, around 87% observed once, and the top ten hold 6.2%. Sequences were derived from CD4+ or CD8+ T cells sorted from blood, sampled in a trial of the OX40 agonist ivuxolimab. The receptors stem from an adult with an advanced solid tumor such as melanoma, head and neck, liver or kidney cancer.

The chain recombines TRBV4-3 with TRBJ2-7; 9 positions match TRBD2. This CDR3 region has 16 residues. V dropped 4 bases and J dropped 0; count of bases not matched to a gene: 7. Germline V gene data show CDR1 as LGHNA and CDR2 as YSLEER. CDR3: CASSLTERGDSYEQYF. The CDR3 nucleotides are TGCGCCAGCAGCCTCACCGAGCGGGGGGACTCCTACGAGCAGTACTTC.

This CDR3 is CASSVTPTDRGETQYF. In DNA form, the CDR3 reads TGTGCCAGCAGCGTAACCCCCACGGACAGGGGGGAGACCCAGTACTTC. The chain couples TRBV9 to TRBJ2-5, with 10 nucleotides matching TRBD1. V gave up 1 base and J gave up 5 bases; unmatched junction bases: 8. The CDR3 is 16 residues long. CDR1 SGDLS and CDR2 YYNGEE come from the germline V gene.

The chain is built from TRBV11-2 and TRBJ2-2; possible D gene TRBD2, 5 bases. Germline assignment: CDR1 SGHAT and CDR2 FQNNGV. CDR3 length: 15 amino acids. V lost 1 base, J lost 7 bases, and 13 bases lay in between. CDR3 bases: TGTGCCAGCAGCTTAGGGGCTAGCATGGTCGGGGAGCTGTTTTTT. Translating it yields CASSLGASMVGELFF.

CDR3 loop: CASSPGIDTQYF. Here the CDR3 DNA reads TGTGCCAGCAGTCCAGGGATAGATACGCAGTATTTT. The chain recombines TRBV7-9 with TRBJ2-3, with a tentative D call TRBD1 (5 bases). V was clipped by 6 bases and J by 5 bases, with 9 bases between them. CDR1 SEHNR and CDR2 FQNEAQ come from the germline V gene (reference sequence). The CDR3 covers 12 residues.

The chain joins TRBV15 to TRBJ2-1, with D possibly TRBD1 on 6 matching bases. CDR3 size: 12 residues. V gave up 5 bases and J gave up 9 bases, with 11 bases separating them. CDR1 LNHNV and CDR2 YYDKDF come from the germline V gene (reference sequence). CDR3 loop: CATSLQGTEQFF. Written as DNA, the CDR3 is TGTGCCACCAGCCTACAGGGAACTGAGCAGTTCTTC.

The rearrangement joins TRBV29-1 to TRBJ2-5, with D maybe TRBD2 (6 bases). Germline assignment: CDR1 SQVTM and CDR2 ANQGSEA. Trimming took 4 bases from V and 5 from J, leaving 17 bases between them. The CDR3 has 14 amino acids. CDR3 nucleotides: TGCAGCGTTGCCTCCGGGAACAGCGGGGAGACCCAGTACTTC. It specifies CSVASGNSGETQYF.

The rearrangement uses TRBV6-1 and TRBJ1-2; D unresolved. The germline gives CDR1 MNHNS, CDR2 SASEGT. The CDR3 runs to 14 residues. The V and J ends lost 1 base and 6 bases respectively, with 12 bases between them. CDR3 amino acids: CASSEGPGRNGYTF. The CDR3, as DNA: TGTGCCAGCAGTGAAGGCCCCGGGAGAAATGGCTACACCTTC.

The sample holds one count of this clone. The CDR3 DNA is TGTGCCAGCAGCTTGCTCGTTGGGGTGGTTCCCCGGGGCTACACCTTC. It encodes CASSLLVGVVPRGYTF. The chain carries TRBV5-4 and TRBJ1-2; D ambiguous. This CDR3 comprises 16 residues. V was trimmed by 1 base and J by 8 bases, leaving 21 bases between them. Germline V CDR1 and CDR2: SGHNT, YYREEE (reference sequence).

The rearrangement links TRBV9 to TRBJ2-2; D is possibly TRBD1 (6 bases). Between the trimmed V and J ends, which lost 7 bases and 4 bases, there was a span of 11 bases. The CDR3 spans 13 residues. Germline-derived CDR1 and CDR2 are SGDLS and YYNGEE. CDR3 amino acids: CASQTGPTGELFF. CDR3 coding DNA: TGTGCCAGCCAAACAGGGCCCACCGGGGAGCTGTTTTTT. Together with reference TRBV9 and TRBJ2-2, the CDR3 gives the full variable domain: DSGVTQTPKHLITATGQRVTLRCSPRSGDLSVYWYQQSLDQGLQFLIQYYNGEERAKGNILERFSAQQFPDLHSELNLSSLELGDSALYFCASQTGPTGELFFGEGSRLTVL.

V and J are TRBV28 and TRBJ1-6; D ambiguous. This CDR3 is 14 amino acids long. The germline V and J ends were trimmed by 7 bases and 0 bases, with 7 bases remaining between them. In germline, CDR1 is MDHEN, CDR2 SYDVKM. The CDR3 DNA reads TGTGCCAGCACGGGTCTCTCCTATAATTCACCCCTCCACTTT. Amino acid sequence: CASTGLSYNSPLHF.

The chain couples TRBV5-1 to TRBJ2-5; 10 nucleotides match TRBD1. The germline gives CDR1 SGHRS, CDR2 YFSETQ. Trimming took 2 bases from V and 1 from J; bases not matched to a gene: 11. The CDR3 runs 18 residues. CDR3 sequence reads: CASSFPVGTGVPQETQYF. CDR3 nucleotide sequence: TGCGCCAGCAGCTTCCCGGTGGGGACAGGGGTTCCCCAAGAGACCCAGTACTTC. Full variable domain (rest looked up from reference TRBV5-1 and TRBJ2-5): KAGVTQTPRYLIKTRGQQVTLSCSPISGHRSVSWYQQTPGQGLQFLFEYFSETQRNKGNFPGRFSGRQFSNSRSEMNVSTLELGDSALYLCASSFPVGTGVPQETQYFGPGTRLLVL.

The chain links TRBV27 to TRBJ2-6, with D unresolved. CDR3 size: 19 residues. Germline CDR1 and CDR2: MNHEY and SMNVEV (reference sequence). V lost 3 bases to trimming and J lost 3 bases, with 21 bases between them. CDR3 residues: CASSFNGPHGLYGANVLTF. The CDR3 DNA follows: TGTGCCAGCAGTTTCAACGGTCCCCACGGCCTTTATGGGGCCAACGTCCTGACTTTC. Drawing the rest from reference TRBV27 and TRBJ2-6, the complete variable domain is EAQVTQNPRYLITVTGKKLTVTCSQNMNHEYMSWYRQDPGLGLRQIYYSMNVEVTDKGDVPEGYKVSRKEKRNFPLILESPSPNQTSLYFCASSFNGPHGLYGANVLTFGAGSRLTVL.

Within the sample, this clone is medium-sized. The chain uses TRBV14 and TRBJ2-3; D is unclear. Deletions cut 4 bases from V and 8 bases from J, with 10 bases between. Germline V gene lookup returns CDR1 SGHDN and CDR2 FVKESK. This CDR3 region has 12 residues. Here the CDR3 DNA reads TGTGCCAGCAGCCCTCTTGGGGTTACGCAGTATTTT. It codes for CASSPLGVTQYF.

V gene TRBV18 combines with J gene TRBJ2-1, with 10 bases aligning to TRBD1. This CDR3 has 16 amino acids. Unmatched junction bases numbered 7, after V lost 3 bases and J lost 5 bases. Germline lookup yields CDR1 KGHSH and CDR2 LQKENI. CDR3 sequence reads: CASSPRTGGTNNEQFF. CDR3 sequence (DNA): TGTGCCAGCTCACCGAGGACAGGGGGAACCAACAATGAGCAGTTCTTC.

This chain uses TRBV11-2 with TRBJ2-7; D is uncertain. The CDR3 spans 13 residues. Trimming removed 3 bases from V and 4 bases from J, with 10 bases in between. Germline V gene lookup returns CDR1 SGHAT and CDR2 FQNNGV. CDR3 sequence: CASSLLFPYEQYF. The CDR3 region has the DNA TGTGCCAGCAGCTTGTTATTCCCTTACGAGCAGTACTTC.